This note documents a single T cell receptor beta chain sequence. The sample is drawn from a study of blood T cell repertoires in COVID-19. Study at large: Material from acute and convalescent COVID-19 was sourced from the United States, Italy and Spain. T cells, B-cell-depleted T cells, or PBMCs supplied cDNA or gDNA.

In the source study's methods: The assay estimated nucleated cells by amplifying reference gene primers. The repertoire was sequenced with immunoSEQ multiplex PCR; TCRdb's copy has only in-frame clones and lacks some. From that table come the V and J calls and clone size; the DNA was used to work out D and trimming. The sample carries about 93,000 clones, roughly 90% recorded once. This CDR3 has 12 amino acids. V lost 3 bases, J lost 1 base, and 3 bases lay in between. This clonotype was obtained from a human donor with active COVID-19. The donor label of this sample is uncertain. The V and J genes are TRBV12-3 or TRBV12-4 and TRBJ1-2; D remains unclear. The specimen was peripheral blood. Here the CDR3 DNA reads TGTGCCAGCAGTTTCGGTAACTATGGCTACACCTTC. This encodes CASSFGNYGYTF.